These 17 T cell receptor beta chains came from one sample sequenced in a study of beta chain features in type 1 diabetes (dated by TCRdb to the late 2010s). What the research found in general, with its limitations: In all four CD4+ subsets, TCRB CDR3 length was moderately but significantly shorter in type 1 diabetes patients.

These receptors have no known antigen. The library was obtained by the immunoSEQ multiplex PCR assay. The entire amount of isolated RNA was reverse transcribed using the High Capacity cDNA Reverse Transcription Kit, so the sequenced TCRB transcripts were expressed ones. TCRdb stores this immuneACCESS table with in-frame sequences only. Part of the clones is absent; in the studies checked, under half of the shortfall reflects unresolved V genes, and no reason is known for the rest. This sample has around 160,000 clones in its table, and 8% to 8.5% of those were observed once. The ten largest clones add up to 0.45% to 0.6% of the sample. The sequencing input was central memory CD4+ T cells from blood. Receptors were obtained from a woman aged 18-30 years with type 1 diabetes.

This clone showed up just a few times. CDR3 coding DNA: TGCGCCAGCAGTCCCGGGGCGGGAGATCCCACCGGGGAGCTGTTTTTT. Protein product: CASSPGAGDPTGELFF. The gene calls are TRBV5-1 and TRBJ2-2, with 7 positions matching TRBD2. The CDR3 runs to 16 residues. The germline V gene encodes CDR1 SGHRS and CDR2 YFSETQ. V dropped 5 bases and J dropped 4; count of bases not matched to a gene: 11.

This clone has only a few counts. The CDR3 is CASTLGTGGVGQYF. CDR3 DNA: TGTGCCAGCACCCTAGGGACAGGGGGCGTGGGGCAGTACTTC. This sequence joins TRBV11-2 and TRBJ2-7; 12 nucleotides match TRBD1. Germline assignment: CDR1 SGHAT and CDR2 FQNNGV. V was clipped by 7 bases and J by 9 bases; unmatched bases: 10. This CDR3 spans 14 amino acids.

This clone has more than one count but fewer than ten. The chain recombines TRBV29-1 with TRBJ2-1, with D possibly being TRBD2 (6 bases). Germline V CDR1 and CDR2: SQVTM, ANQGSEA. The CDR3 is made up of 17 amino acids. Trimming cost V 0 bases and J 2 bases, with 17 bases left between them. The CDR3 is CSVEDALVGGTYNEQFF. CDR3 coding DNA: TGCAGCGTTGAAGATGCCCTCGTGGGGGGAACCTACAATGAGCAGTTCTTC.

In this sample, this clone turned up a few times. This chain connects TRBV6-6 to TRBJ2-5; 10 nucleotides match TRBD2. The length of the CDR3 is 15 residues. V was pared by 6 bases and J by 2 bases, with 6 bases of the junction left unmatched. The germline CDR1 and CDR2 sequences are MNHNY and SVGAGI (reference sequence). Here the CDR3 DNA reads TGTGCCAGCAGCATAGCGGGGGGACAACAAGAGACCCAGTACTTC. Translation: CASSIAGGQQETQYF.

This clone was observed many times. This sample includes further DNA sequences coding for the same CDR3. The chain is built from TRBV7-3 and TRBJ2-6; 9 bases agree with TRBD1. Losses at the gene ends were 4 bases for V and 2 bases for J; bases not matched to a gene: 3. Germline CDR1 and CDR2: SGHTA and FQGTGA. This CDR3 contains 16 residues. CDR3 coding DNA: TGTGCCAGCAGCTCGCGACAGGGGGCTGGGGCCAACGTCCTGACTTTC. Translating it yields CASSSRQGAGANVLTF. The full variable domain, its missing parts supplied by reference TRBV7-3 and TRBJ2-6, is GAGVSQTPSNKVTEKGKYVELRCDPISGHTALYWYRQSLGQGPEFLIYFQGTGAADDSGLPNDRFFAVRPEGSVSTLKIQRTERGDSAVYLCASSSRQGAGANVLTFGAGSRLTVL.

This clone has at least ten counts. The CDR3 reads CATSRGQGQETQYF. In DNA form, the CDR3 reads TGTGCCACCAGCAGGGGACAGGGACAAGAGACCCAGTACTTC. J is TRBJ2-5 and V is TRBV15; 9 positions agree with TRBD1. The germline gives CDR1 LNHNV, CDR2 YYDKDF (reference sequence). The trim removed 3 bases at V and 2 bases at J, leaving 1 base unmatched. The CDR3 extends over 14 amino acids. The variable domain in full, with the rest retrieved from reference TRBV15 and TRBJ2-5, is DAMVIQNPRYQVTQFGKPVTLSCSQTLNHNVMYWYQQKSSQAPKLLFHYYDKDFNNEADTPDNFQSRRPNTSFCFLDIRSPGLGDTAMYLCATSRGQGQETQYFGPGTRLLVL.

This clone showed up many times. The same CDR3 is also encoded by other DNA sequences in this sample. The chain uses TRBV6-6 and TRBJ1-1; 7 bases are shared with TRBD1. J lost 7 bases, V lost 6 bases, and 2 bases had no gene match. The CDR3 length is 11 residues. The germline V gene encodes CDR1 MNHNY and CDR2 SVGAGI (reference sequence). The CDR3 DNA sequence: TGTGCCAGCAGGAGACAGGGTGAAGCTTTCTTT. This gives the protein CASRRQGEAFF.

The chain has TRBV27 and TRBJ2-7; 11 positions agree with TRBD2. The germline V gene has CDR1 MNHEY and CDR2 SMNVEV (reference sequence). Unmatched junction bases numbered 10, after V lost 5 bases and J lost 4 bases. The CDR3 contains 16 residues. The DNA of the CDR3 is TGTGCCAGCAGTCCCTTAGCGGGAGGGACACCATACGAGCAGTACTTC. Translating gives CASSPLAGGTPYEQYF.

This clone was recorded a few times. The V gene is TRBV21-1, the J gene TRBJ2-5; the tabulated D call, TRBD2, remains unverified against the DNA. TRBV21-1 is flagged as a pseudogene. The CDR3 loop spans 17 amino acids. CDR3 coding DNA: TGTGCCAGCAGCATTCAAATATGGACTCCAGACTGTAAGACCCAGTACTTC. This encodes CASSIQIWTPDCKTQYF.

This chain uses TRBV28 with TRBJ1-5, with unresolved D. The ends were cut back, 3 bases at V and 0 bases at J, with 9 bases in the middle. CDR3 size: 15 residues. Per germline, CDR1 MDHEN and CDR2 SYDVKM. CDR3 DNA sequence: TGTGCCAGCAGTTTTACAGACTATAGCAATCAGCCCCAGCATTTT. Protein: CASSFTDYSNQPQHF.

This clone was observed a handful of times. J is TRBJ1-4 and V is TRBV5-1, with D perhaps TRBD1 (5 bases). Germline V gene data show CDR1 as SGHRS and CDR2 as YFSETQ. The V end lost 4 bases, the J end lost 5 bases, and 15 bases lay between the germline ends. The length of the CDR3 is 15 residues. The CDR3 coding sequence is TGCGCCAGCAGCCCCGGTGACAGTCGGAATGAAAAACTGTTTTTT. Amino acids: CASSPGDSRNEKLFF. Together with reference TRBV5-1 and TRBJ1-4, the CDR3 gives the full variable domain: KAGVTQTPRYLIKTRGQQVTLSCSPISGHRSVSWYQQTPGQGLQFLFEYFSETQRNKGNFPGRFSGRQFSNSRSEMNVSTLELGDSALYLCASSPGDSRNEKLFFGSGTQLSVL.

A few counts support this clone. The chain joins TRBV6-5 to TRBJ1-2; D gene unclear. CDR1 and CDR2 from the germline V gene are MNHEY and SVGAGI. The V gene lost 0 bases and the J gene lost 4 bases, with 9 bases spanning the gap. The CDR3 runs to 14 residues. CDR3 DNA sequence: TGTGCCAGCAGTTACTCGATTGCCAGCTATGGCTACACCTTC. Amino acids: CASSYSIASYGYTF.

There are a few counts of this clone. The J gene is TRBJ1-2, the V gene TRBV10-3; D might be TRBD1 (5 bases). CDR1 is ENHRY, CDR2 SYGVKD, per germline. The V end was cut by 7 bases, the J end by 8 bases, with 11 bases between. This CDR3 is 11 amino acids long. Here the CDR3 reads CAITNRQGYTF. CDR3 coding DNA: TGTGCCATCACCAACCGACAGGGCTACACCTTC.

This sequence joins TRBV4-1 and TRBJ2-4; possible D gene TRBD2, 6 bases. Per the germline V gene, CDR1 is MGHRA and CDR2 is YSYEKL. The CDR3 consists of 19 residues. The V end was cut by 0 bases, the J end by 1 base, with 19 bases between. The CDR3 protein is CASSQDFGRSGEAKNIQYF. The CDR3 DNA reads as TGCGCCAGCAGCCAAGATTTCGGACGCTCGGGGGAGGCCAAAAACATTCAGTACTTC.

A note on this clone: The same CDR3 also results from other DNA sequences found in this sample. V gene TRBV15 combines with J gene TRBJ2-5; D remains ambiguous. V was cut by 1 base and J by 5 bases, with 8 bases left in between. CDR1 LNHNV and CDR2 YYDKDF come from the germline V gene (reference sequence). This CDR3 is built from 13 residues. The CDR3 DNA reads TGTGCCACCAGCAGAGCTCCCCCCGAGACCCAGTACTTC. This sequence encodes CATSRAPPETQYF. Variable domain in full (rest from reference TRBV15 and TRBJ2-5): DAMVIQNPRYQVTQFGKPVTLSCSQTLNHNVMYWYQQKSSQAPKLLFHYYDKDFNNEADTPDNFQSRRPNTSFCFLDIRSPGLGDTAMYLCATSRAPPETQYFGPGTRLLVL.

This clone turned up a few times. One end of the junction fails to match germline, which may point to a read error. The V and J genes are TRBV7-2 and TRBJ2-5; a possible D gene is TRBD1 (5 bases). Germline CDR1 reads SGHTA; CDR2 reads FQGNSA. The CDR3 runs to 13 residues. The chain's CDR3 is CASSPSSVGLVHF. CDR3 bases: TGTGCCAGCAGCCCTTCCAGTGTGGGGCTCGTACACTTC.

This chain connects TRBV9 to TRBJ2-3; the D gene is possibly TRBD2 (6 bases). Between the trimmed V and J ends, which lost 0 bases and 1 base, there was a span of 12 bases. Germline CDR1 and CDR2: SGDLS and YYNGEE. The CDR3 is 16 residues long. The CDR3, as DNA: TGTGCCAGCAGCGTAGGCGGGGACGGTGGCACAGATACGCAGTATTTT. It translates to CASSVGGDGGTDTQYF.